This T cell receptor (beta chain) originates from a study of T cells after yellow fever vaccination. General observations from the study: Booster sampling recovered most clones from primary vaccination (approximately 96% CD4, 88% CD8). Overlap between CD4 and CD8 compartments was detected for a small share of clonotypes. On re-exposure, the response was weaker but peaked faster, at day 5 versus 15.

The authors made TCR cDNA by 5'RACE template switching, adding a universal primer site and UMIs. Each CDR3 protein is one row after TCRdb ran MiXCR on the 5' RACE reads. Of approximately 110,000 distinct CDR3 sequences detected, under 8% appear once; the ten largest clones hold about 2.7%. The germline V gene encodes CDR1 SGHTA and CDR2 FQGNSA. V lost 4 bases, J lost 6 bases, and 13 bases lay in between. The length of the CDR3 is 14 residues. This clonotype was observed a few times. As yet, its antigen is unknown. This clonotype was sampled from a man aged 18 to 30 who received the YFV17D yellow fever vaccine. The chain links TRBV7-2 to TRBJ2-1; a weak D match, TRBD2 (6 bases). Sequencing was performed on CD4+ T cells sorted from PBMCs, taken 10 to 11 days after the first yellow fever vaccination. The CDR3 is CASSSYERANEQFF. As DNA, the CDR3 is TGTGCCAGCAGCTCCTACGAGCGGGCCAATGAGCAGTTCTTC. Based on the CDR3 plus reference TRBV7-2 and TRBJ2-1, the full variable domain is GAGVSQSPSNKVTEKGKDVELRCDPISGHTALYWYRQSLGQGLEFLIYFQGNSAPDKSGLPSDRFSAERTGGSVSTLTIQRTQQEDSAVYLCASSSYERANEQFFGPGTRLTVL.